The 32 T cell receptor beta chains presented below share a single source sample, sequenced in a study of T cell responses to AZD1222 COVID-19 vaccine (dated by TCRdb to the early 2020s). Receptor libraries were prepared by the immunoSEQ multiplex PCR assay. TCRdb obtained this table from immuneACCESS and retained in-frame rearrangements with V and J assigned. These tables miss some clones; where compared with another copy, unresolved V genes account for less than half of the shortfall, and the remainder is unexplained. The sample includes 85,000 to 100,000 clones, with around 90% observed a single time. Jointly, the top ten make up 20% to 25% of the sample. The sample's time point label is to be understood as: baseline before first vaccination. The material was peripheral blood, obtained on day 0 of AZD1222 vaccination. These receptors were obtained from an adult in good health.

The V and J genes are TRBV5-1 and TRBJ2-7; TRBD1 matches 7 bases. The CDR3 is 14 residues long. With V trimmed by 7 bases and J by 3 bases, 10 bases remained unmatched. The germline CDR1 and CDR2 sequences are SGHRS and YFSETQ. CDR3 coding DNA: TGCGCCAGCGCCCGACAGGGTGAAATCTACGAGCAGTACTTC. Translating it yields CASARQGEIYEQYF.

The chain has TRBV7-9 and TRBJ2-1, with D tentatively TRBD1 (6 bases). The germline V and J ends were trimmed by 7 bases and 5 bases, with 21 bases remaining between them. The CDR3 runs 16 residues. Germline CDR1 and CDR2: SEHNR and FQNEAQ (reference sequence). Here the CDR3 reads CASILSTRGANNEQFF. DNA of the CDR3: TGTGCCAGCATCCTCTCTACCAGGGGAGCCAACAATGAGCAGTTCTTC.

The chain is built from TRBV4-2 and TRBJ1-1, with TRBD1 as a possible D gene (5 bases). The germline V and J ends were trimmed by 4 bases and 0 bases, with 15 bases remaining between them. CDR1 is LGHNA, CDR2 YNFKEQ, per germline. This CDR3 contains 16 residues. CDR3 region: CASSPYPGTVNTEAFF. The CDR3 coding sequence is TGTGCCAGCAGCCCCTACCCCGGGACGGTGAACACTGAAGCTTTCTTT.

The rearrangement uses TRBV9 and TRBJ1-4; 12 positions agree with TRBD1. From germline, CDR1 is SGDLS and CDR2 YYNGEE. This CDR3 spans 16 amino acids. V lost 5 bases and J lost 3; bases outside the gene matches: 5. The CDR3 nucleotides read TGTGCCAGCAGTGTGGGACAGGGGGCAGCTAATGAAAAACTGTTTTTT. Protein sequence: CASSVGQGAANEKLFF.

The V and J genes are TRBV19 and TRBJ2-7, with no clear D. Germline values: CDR1 LNHDA, CDR2 SQIVND (reference sequence). The V and J ends lost 1 base and 6 bases respectively, with 13 bases between them. The CDR3 has 14 residues. This chain's CDR3 is CASSIGGGTPEQYF. The CDR3 DNA reads TGTGCCAGTAGTATAGGTGGCGGTACCCCCGAGCAGTACTTC.

The chain is built from TRBV19 and TRBJ1-1; unclear D gene. CDR1 is LNHDA and CDR2 is SQIVND in the germline V gene (reference sequence). Trimming removed 6 bases from V and 3 bases from J, with 8 bases in between. CDR3 length equals 12 residues. The CDR3 nucleotides are TGTGCCAGTAGAGAATGGGACACTGAAGCTTTCTTT. Translated, it gives CASREWDTEAFF.

CDR3 loop: CASRSSASLQFF. CDR3 DNA sequence: TGTGCCAGCAGGAGCTCGGCGTCCCTGCAGTTCTTC. V is TRBV27 and J is TRBJ2-1; no clear D. The V and J ends lost 6 bases and 12 bases respectively, with 15 bases between them. CDR3 size: 12 residues. Looked up from germline, CDR1 is MNHEY and CDR2 is SMNVEV (reference sequence).

Notes on this clone: Other DNA sequences in the sample encode the same CDR3. The chain recombines TRBV5-1 with TRBJ1-2, with D uncertain. Germline assignment: CDR1 SGHRS and CDR2 YFSETQ. Trimming cost V 0 bases and J 7 bases, with 7 bases left between them. The CDR3 extends over 12 amino acids. The CDR3 loop reads CASSLDTFGYTF. The CDR3 DNA reads TGCGCCAGCAGCTTGGACACGTTTGGCTACACCTTC.

This chain connects TRBV3-1 (or the pseudogene TRBV3-2) to TRBJ1-2; 10 bases are a match to TRBD1. The CDR3 covers 16 residues. With 0 bases clipped from V and 9 bases from J, the junction kept 10 bases outside the gene matches. Germline CDR1 LGHDT, CDR2 YNNKEL (reference sequence). The CDR3 loop is CASSQDFRQGANRYTF. The DNA for the CDR3 is TGTGCCAGCAGCCAAGATTTTCGACAGGGGGCGAATCGCTACACCTTC.

A few counts support this clone. V is TRBV6-5 and J is TRBJ1-2; TRBD1 matches 7 bases. The CDR3 is 16 residues long. The junction had 6 bases not matched to a gene; V was cut back by 0 bases and J by 2 bases. Germline values: CDR1 MNHEY, CDR2 SVGAGI. The CDR3 DNA sequence: TGTGCCAGCAGTTACTCGACAGGGCCCATCAACTATGGCTACACCTTC. Amino acids: CASSYSTGPINYGYTF.

V and J are TRBV5-1 and TRBJ2-7; maybe TRBD2 (5 bases). The CDR3 has 16 residues. V lost 4 bases to trimming and J lost 4 bases, with 21 bases between them. In germline, CDR1 is SGHRS, CDR2 YFSETQ. The CDR3 here is CASSKLGRSQRYEQYF. The DNA for the CDR3 is TGCGCCAGCAGCAAACTTGGACGGTCTCAGCGGTACGAGCAGTACTTC.

V usage is TRBV7-3 and J usage is TRBJ2-3, with a tentative D call TRBD2 (6 bases). Germline V lookup: CDR1 SGHTA, CDR2 FQGTGA. Trimming cost V 5 bases and J 7 bases, with 10 bases left between them. The CDR3 has 12 residues. The chain's CDR3 is CASSGGGNTQYF. CDR3 nucleotide sequence: TGTGCCAGCAGCGGTGGAGGGAATACGCAGTATTTT. The full variable domain, with the rest looked up from reference TRBV7-3 and TRBJ2-3, is GAGVSQTPSNKVTEKGKYVELRCDPISGHTALYWYRQSLGQGPEFLIYFQGTGAADDSGLPNDRFFAVRPEGSVSTLKIQRTERGDSAVYLCASSGGGNTQYFGPGTRLTVL.

The J gene is TRBJ2-1, the V gene TRBV24-1; 12 bases are a match to TRBD1. Germline CDR1 and CDR2: KGHDR and SFDVKD. The CDR3 has 17 residues. Trimming took 4 bases from V and 0 from J; bases not matched to a gene: 3. In nucleotides, the CDR3 is TGTGCCACCAGTGACAGGGACAGGGGGCTCTCCTACAATGAGCAGTTCTTC. It yields the protein CATSDRDRGLSYNEQFF.

This clone was detected only once. Germline is not matched at one junction end, which may reflect a read error. The J gene is TRBJ2-3, the V gene TRBV19; no definite D call. The CDR3 has 11 amino acids. The germline CDR1 and CDR2 sequences are LNHDA and SQIVND (reference sequence). DNA for the CDR3: TGTGCCAGCAGTATCCTAGATACGCAGTATTTT. Its protein product is CASSILDTQYF.

The chain is built from TRBV5-1 and TRBJ2-5; 8 bases fit TRBD1. In germline, CDR1 is SGHRS, CDR2 YFSETQ. The CDR3 spans 14 residues. V trimming: 4 bases; J trimming: 5 bases; junction bases outside the gene matches: 7. The CDR3 coding sequence is TGCGCCAGCAGCCTCACCGGGACAGGCGAGACCCAGTACTTC. Protein sequence: CASSLTGTGETQYF. Drawing the rest from reference TRBV5-1 and TRBJ2-5, the complete variable domain is KAGVTQTPRYLIKTRGQQVTLSCSPISGHRSVSWYQQTPGQGLQFLFEYFSETQRNKGNFPGRFSGRQFSNSRSEMNVSTLELGDSALYLCASSLTGTGETQYFGPGTRLLVL.

The chain joins TRBV4-3 to TRBJ2-5; TRBD2 matches at 13 bases. Germline lookup yields CDR1 LGHNA and CDR2 YSLEER. After removal of 4 bases from V and 4 bases from J, the junction contained 6 bases not matched to a gene. The CDR3 spans 16 residues. CDR3 in amino acids: CASSPTSGGVGETQYF. The CDR3, as DNA: TGCGCCAGCAGCCCCACTAGCGGGGGGGTGGGAGAGACCCAGTACTTC.

V gene TRBV7-9 combines with J gene TRBJ1-5; maybe TRBD1 (5 bases). Germline V lookup: CDR1 SEHNR, CDR2 FQNEAQ (reference sequence). This CDR3 has 13 residues. V lost 6 bases to trimming and J lost 9 bases, with 15 bases between them. CDR3 in amino acids: CASSRDGHGPQHF. The CDR3 DNA reads TGTGCCAGCAGTCGGGACGGCCATGGGCCCCAGCATTTT.

This chain uses TRBV6-5 with TRBJ2-2, with D perhaps TRBD2 (5 bases). V dropped 5 bases and J dropped 5 bases, with 15 bases sitting between them. Germline CDR1 and CDR2: MNHEY and SVGAGI. There are 15 residues in the CDR3. CDR3 nucleotide sequence: TGTGCCAGCAGTCGAGGAGAGGGTTTGACCGGGGAGCTGTTTTTT. It codes for CASSRGEGLTGELFF.

The rearrangement links TRBV7-9 to TRBJ1-1, with 8 bases fitting TRBD1. This CDR3 region has 13 residues. Trimming at V came to 5 bases and at J to 3 bases, leaving 2 bases not matched to a gene. In germline, CDR1 is SEHNR, CDR2 FQNEAQ (reference sequence). The CDR3, as DNA: TGTGCCAGCAGCGGACAGGGAGACACTGAAGCTTTCTTT. It codes for CASSGQGDTEAFF.

V is TRBV19 and J is TRBJ1-5; D gene unclear. Germline V CDR1 and CDR2: LNHDA, SQIVND (reference sequence). V shed 4 bases and J shed 0 bases, with 13 bases lying between them. This CDR3 is built from 16 residues. Here the CDR3 reads CASSTRNYYSNQPQHF. The DNA for the CDR3 is TGTGCCAGTAGTACAAGGAATTACTATAGCAATCAGCCCCAGCATTTT.

This clone was detected once. The V gene is TRBV9, the J gene TRBJ1-1; perhaps TRBD1 as D (6 bases). The CDR3 covers 14 residues. CDR1 and CDR2 from the germline V gene are SGDLS and YYNGEE. The ends were cut back, 6 bases at V and 3 bases at J, with 15 bases in the middle. Here the CDR3 reads CASTSGGHDTEAFF. CDR3 in DNA: TGTGCCAGCACCTCGGGGGGGCATGACACTGAAGCTTTCTTT.

The V gene is TRBV9, the J gene TRBJ2-2; D call uncertain. The V and J ends lost 0 bases and 8 bases respectively, with 8 bases between them. Looked up from germline, CDR1 is SGDLS and CDR2 is YYNGEE. This CDR3 comprises 13 residues. CDR3 region: CASSVEGRGELFF. CDR3 sequence (DNA): TGTGCCAGCAGCGTAGAAGGGCGTGGGGAGCTGTTTTTT.

Within the sample, this clone is large. CDR3: CATSGTSGGVVYEQFF. The DNA for the CDR3 is TGTGCCACCAGTGGGACTAGCGGGGGGGTGGTCTATGAGCAGTTCTTC. The genes are TRBV24-1 and TRBJ2-1, with 15 bases fitting TRBD2. The CDR3 is made up of 16 amino acids. Germline V gene sequence: CDR1 KGHDR, CDR2 SFDVKD. Trimming cost V 5 bases and J 8 bases; bases outside gene matches: 6.

This chain connects TRBV11-2 to TRBJ2-7; 9 nucleotides align to TRBD2. CDR1 and CDR2 (germline): SGHAT, FQNNGV. Trimming cost V 6 bases and J 2 bases; bases outside gene matches: 11. The CDR3 runs to 16 residues. The CDR3 bases are TGTGCCAGCAGACCTCTGGCGGGGGGGCCTCCCTACGAGCAGTACTTC. This translates into CASRPLAGGPPYEQYF.

This chain links TRBV18 with TRBJ2-7, with 9 bases that match TRBD1. The V and J ends lost 3 bases and 4 bases, in that order; junction bases with no gene match: 7. Germline-derived CDR1 and CDR2 are KGHSH and LQKENI. There are 15 residues in the CDR3. The CDR3 DNA reads as TGTGCCAGCTCACCCGGGACAGGGACGAGGTACGAGCAGTACTTC. Its protein product is CASSPGTGTRYEQYF.

The chain combines TRBV4-2 with TRBJ2-1; tentatively, D is TRBD1 (6 bases). Germline V gene sequence: CDR1 LGHNA, CDR2 YNFKEQ. V gave up 4 bases and J gave up 0 bases, with 13 bases separating them. The CDR3 spans 16 residues. The CDR3 nucleotides are TGTGCCAGCAGCCGCAGACCAGGGGACTCCTACAATGAGCAGTTCTTC. Its protein product is CASSRRPGDSYNEQFF.

This chain uses TRBV4-2 with TRBJ1-5; the match to TRBD1 covers 8 bases. In germline, CDR1 is LGHNA, CDR2 YNFKEQ. This CDR3 is 15 amino acids long. J lost 4 bases, V lost 3 bases, and 5 bases had no gene match. The DNA for the CDR3 is TGTGCCAGCAGCCAGCTGACAGGGGCAAATCAGCCCCAGCATTTT. It encodes CASSQLTGANQPQHF.

This clone was detected once. The CDR3: CASSLAGGLGYTF. In DNA, the CDR3 is TGTGCCAGCAGCTTAGCAGGAGGGCTTGGCTACACCTTC. The J gene is TRBJ1-2, the V gene TRBV7-9; the D is unclear. With 0 bases removed from V and 7 bases from J, the gap between germline ends came to 9 bases. This CDR3 is built from 13 residues. Germline V gene data show CDR1 as SEHNR and CDR2 as FQNEAQ (reference sequence).

The J gene is TRBJ1-6, the V gene TRBV7-3, with a weak D call TRBD1 (6 bases). The germline CDR1 and CDR2 sequences are SGHTA and FQGTGA. CDR3 length: 15 amino acids. Trimming stripped 2 bases from V and 7 bases from J, with 12 bases between. CDR3 sequence (DNA): TGTGCCAGCAGCTTATTGCCGGGGGGCAATTCACCCCTCCACTTT. This codes for CASSLLPGGNSPLHF. Full variable domain (remainder filled in from reference TRBV7-3 and TRBJ1-6): GAGVSQTPSNKVTEKGKYVELRCDPISGHTALYWYRQSLGQGPEFLIYFQGTGAADDSGLPNDRFFAVRPEGSVSTLKIQRTERGDSAVYLCASSLLPGGNSPLHFGNGTRLTVT.

This clone was seen once. The J gene is TRBJ2-2, the V gene TRBV4-2, with TRBD2 matching 12 bases. Unmatched junction bases numbered 4, after V lost 4 bases and J lost 4 bases. The CDR3 sequence is 16 residues long. Germline CDR1 reads LGHNA; CDR2 reads YNFKEQ. CDR3 residues: CASSPSGGDSTGELFF. In DNA form, the CDR3 reads TGTGCCAGCAGCCCTAGCGGGGGGGATTCCACCGGGGAGCTGTTTTTT.

V gene TRBV19 combines with J gene TRBJ1-6, with D tentatively TRBD1 (6 bases). The germline V and J ends were trimmed by 5 bases and 7 bases, with 9 bases remaining between them. Germline lookup yields CDR1 LNHDA and CDR2 SQIVND (reference sequence). The CDR3 contains 13 residues. The CDR3 region is CASSRGTNSPLHF. The DNA for the CDR3 is TGTGCCAGTAGTCGCGGGACAAATTCACCCCTCCACTTT.

The rearrangement uses TRBV28 and TRBJ2-6; D not certain. The CDR3 extends over 15 amino acids. Germline V gene data show CDR1 as MDHEN and CDR2 as SYDVKM. Trimming took off 7 bases at V and 0 bases at J, with 10 bases between the two ends. The DNA for the CDR3 is TGTGCCAGCACCGGATTGGGCTCTGGGGCCAACGTCCTGACTTTC. It encodes CASTGLGSGANVLTF.